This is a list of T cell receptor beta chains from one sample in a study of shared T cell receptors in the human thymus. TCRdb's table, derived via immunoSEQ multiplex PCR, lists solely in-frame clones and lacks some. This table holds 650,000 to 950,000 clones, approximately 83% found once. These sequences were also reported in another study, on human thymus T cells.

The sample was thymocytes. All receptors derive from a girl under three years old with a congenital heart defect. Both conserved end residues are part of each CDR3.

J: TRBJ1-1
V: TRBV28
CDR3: CASSHVARRTEAFF

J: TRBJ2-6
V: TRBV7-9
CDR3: CASSLSGDTFFSGANVLTF

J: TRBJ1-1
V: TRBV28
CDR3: CASSLLNTEAFF

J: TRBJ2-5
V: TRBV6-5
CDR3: CASSYADQETQYF

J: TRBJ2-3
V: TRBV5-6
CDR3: CASSLVGTGEYF

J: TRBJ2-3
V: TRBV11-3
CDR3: CASSLSRGGPSTDTQYF

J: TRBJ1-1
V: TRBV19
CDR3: CASSQLEEDTEAFF

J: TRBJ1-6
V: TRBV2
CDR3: CASSSPTGVPLHF

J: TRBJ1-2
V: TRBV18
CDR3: CASSPLGGGANYGYTF

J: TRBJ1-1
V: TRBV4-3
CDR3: CASSLRTRDTEAFF

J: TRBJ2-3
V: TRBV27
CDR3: CASSSPRGLAGGYTQYF

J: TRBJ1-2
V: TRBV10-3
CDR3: CAISECQYGYTF

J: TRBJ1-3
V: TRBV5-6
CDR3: CASSLGSGGSGNTIYF

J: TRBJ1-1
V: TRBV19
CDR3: CASSLKRGQGRRGIMMNTEAFF

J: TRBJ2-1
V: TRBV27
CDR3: CASSFVMTSGGTYNEQFF

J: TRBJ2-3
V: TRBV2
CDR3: CASRGGLAGADTQYF

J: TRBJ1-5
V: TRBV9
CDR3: CASSVEGTVNQPQHF

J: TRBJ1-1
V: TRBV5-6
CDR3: CASSPATGEAFF

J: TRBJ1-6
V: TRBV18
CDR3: CASSPGGMEPLHF

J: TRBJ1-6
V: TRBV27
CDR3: CASSLCRGRLWPSPLHF

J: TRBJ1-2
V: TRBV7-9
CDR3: CASSHTGGEDYGYTF

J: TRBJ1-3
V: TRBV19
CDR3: CASISTGTERNTIYF

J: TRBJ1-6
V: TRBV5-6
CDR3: CASSWREGVNSPLHF

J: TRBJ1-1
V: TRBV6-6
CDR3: CASSGQGVDTEAFF

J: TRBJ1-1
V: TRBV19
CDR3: CASSIIGGGYTEAFF

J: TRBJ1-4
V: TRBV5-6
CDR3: CASSLVGATNEKLFF

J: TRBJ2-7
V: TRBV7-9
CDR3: CASSQSPGTEAYEQYF

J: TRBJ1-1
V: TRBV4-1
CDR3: CASSQEYLQTRGTMNTEAFF